This is a list of T cell receptor beta chains from one sample in a study of shared clonotypes between healthy human individuals. Using immunoSEQ multiplex PCR, the repertoire was profiled, and TCRdb retains in-frame clones only, with some absent. The sample records approximately 1,000,000 clones, roughly 80% being singletons. The sequencing input was memory CD4+ T cells from PBMCs. The receptors were sampled from a man aged 18 to 35 in good health. Some clones in this sample may be carry-over from other donors' samples. The conserved cysteine and the conserved F or W are not part of the CDR3 here. Fields, in order: clone size, J gene, V gene, CDR3 protein. Size is omitted from some rows. Given values are once, few, many or a class for expanded clones.

NA TRBJ2-7 TRBV2 ASSGRGLADRRALYEQY
NA TRBJ1-1 TRBV18 ASSPDWGGEAF
NA TRBJ2-1 TRBV11-2 ASSGWGDYTMEQF
NA TRBJ2-7 TRBV15 ATSRVGRVKQY
few TRBJ1-2 TRBV13 ASSLLVGQGDYGYT
NA TRBJ1-5 TRBV2 ASKARSIHSNQPQH
NA TRBJ1-2 TRBV4-3 ASSQMAGPINYGYT
once TRBJ1-2 TRBV30 AWSAGRWAGYT
many TRBJ1-4 TRBV30 AWSDDRGGEKLF
NA TRBJ2-3 TRBV15 ATSRAKRDTDTQY
NA TRBJ1-1 TRBV5-1 ASSLEGGRTEAF
medium-sized TRBJ2-7 TRBV7-8 ASSLGPGSPYEQY
NA TRBJ1-4 TRBV18 ASSPGTDPLSSPF
many TRBJ1-1 TRBV25-1 ASSEWGGVTEAF
NA TRBJ2-1 TRBV19 ASSIGLAGYPLSSYNEQF
once TRBJ2-2 TRBV18 ASSPGGDTGELF
NA TRBJ2-2 TRBV6-4 ANSGTENTGELF
NA TRBJ2-3 TRBV6-1 ASGTSRSTTDTQY
NA TRBJ2-2 TRBV7-3 ASSLGRESITGELF
NA TRBJ2-5 TRBV5-1 ASSLAGPTLGETQY
NA TRBJ1-2 TRBV7-2 ASSLGGFTGYT
NA TRBJ1-1 TRBV12-2 ALQLDRVQAF
NA TRBJ1-6 TRBV5-1 ASSLETGSPLH
NA TRBJ2-7 TRBV18 ASSGQGNEQY
NA TRBJ1-1 TRBV30 AWILYTEAF
NA TRBJ2-1 TRBV9 ASSVALSGSGDEQF
NA TRBJ1-3 TRBV30 VWKLSSGNTIY
NA TRBJ2-1 TRBV5-1 ASSQSTSSGGTNEQF
NA TRBJ1-2 TRBV30 AWRGTGIGYT
many TRBJ1-1 TRBV7-2 ASSLSDGGEAF
NA TRBJ2-7 TRBV28 ASRSGTGGGRFGEQY
once TRBJ2-5 TRBV7-2 ASSEEETQY
NA TRBJ2-3 TRBV28 ASSRGPSETDTQY
many TRBJ1-1 TRBV19 ASSIVGRTEAF
NA TRBJ2-3 TRBV28 ASSLRWTGGPDTQY
NA TRBJ2-3 TRBV7-9 ASTVRQIPTDTQY
NA TRBJ2-1 TRBV7-2 ASSPSGGQRGEQF
NA TRBJ2-7 TRBV10-3 AAQGYDEQY
NA TRBJ1-5 TRBV5-5 ASSLGAGAGGQPQH
NA TRBJ2-5 TRBV2 ASSESAGPRAQY
NA TRBJ1-5 TRBV28 ASSLRTSSSNQPQH
NA TRBJ1-2 TRBV7-2 ASSLGQGALGYT
few TRBJ2-1 TRBV11-3 ASSQFSSDYNEQF
NA TRBJ1-5 TRBV7-9 ASSRDTKPQH
once TRBJ2-6 TRBV29-1 SVDGGANVLT
NA TRBJ2-1 TRBV4-1 ASSQEGFGAYNEQF
NA TRBJ1-1 TRBV11-2 ASSFLGTQNTEAF
many TRBJ1-4 TRBV28 ASSFGQGGEKLF
NA TRBJ1-5 TRBV6-1 ASSAAQGGQPQH
NA TRBJ2-5 TRBV4-2 ASSQDHERGRETQY
NA TRBJ1-1 TRBV29-1 SASYYRNTEAF
NA TRBJ2-1 TRBV7-7 ASSPTWSSYNEQF
NA TRBJ1-2 TRBV28 ASSSGDLNYGYT
NA TRBJ2-7 TRBV18 ASSLESIYEQY
NA TRBJ2-3 TRBV6-6 ASSLRDSGDTQY
NA TRBJ1-1 TRBV29-1 SVVDTANTEAF
NA TRBJ2-7 TRBV5-4 ASSQLTTRAPPQ
NA TRBJ2-1 TRBV30 AWSVRGAPYNEQF
NA TRBJ2-7 TRBV19 ASSGRRGDEQY
many TRBJ2-7 TRBV2 ASSLLVRTYEQY